This entry lists 5 T cell receptor beta chains sequenced from one sample in a study of cytomegalovirus exposure and HLA in healthy donors. Amplification used 60 Vbeta primers and 13 Jbeta primers. Repertoires were generated with immunoSEQ multiplex PCR, while TCRdb's copy carries only in-frame clones and drops some. Of some 240,000 clones listed, almost 80% are singletons. The sequenced sample consisted of PBMCs. The receptors were gathered from a male donor in good health and CMV-seronegative.

The chain carries TRBV29-1 and TRBJ1-2; D not certain. Per the germline V gene, CDR1 is SQVTM and CDR2 is ANQGSEA. The V end was cut by 7 bases, the J end by 0 bases, with 15 bases between. The CDR3 consists of 14 residues. The CDR3 is CSAVTGSTNYGYTF. CDR3 in DNA: TGCAGCGCCGTGACGGGGAGTACTAACTATGGCTACACCTTC.

The chain combines TRBV19 with TRBJ1-2, with 7 bases matching TRBD1. The ends lost 10 bases at V and 6 bases at J; junction bases unmatched: 8. CDR1 and CDR2 from the germline V gene are LNHDA and SQIVND (reference sequence). The CDR3 extends over 12 amino acids. The CDR3, as DNA: TGTGCCACGCAGGGGGTTTTCGATGGCTACACCTTC. Translation: CATQGVFDGYTF.

The count of this clone is one. The V and J genes are TRBV5-1 and TRBJ2-3; 8 nucleotides agree with TRBD1. Germline CDR1 SGHRS, CDR2 YFSETQ. Germline trimming cut 6 bases from V and 2 bases from J; bases unmatched to any gene: 8. CDR3 length equals 15 residues. The CDR3 loop reads CASTPTGAYTDTQYF. As DNA, the CDR3 is TGCGCCAGCACCCCGACAGGGGCTTACACAGATACGCAGTATTTT.

The chain is built from TRBV19 and TRBJ2-7, with a weak D call TRBD1 (6 bases). V was trimmed by 5 bases and J by 5 bases, leaving 22 bases between them. This CDR3 contains 16 residues. The V gene's germline CDR1 is LNHDA and CDR2 SQIVND (reference sequence). CDR3 in DNA: TGTGCCAGTAGTCCGTCCCTACAGGGTTGGGGGCACGAGCAGTACTTC. Encoded protein: CASSPSLQGWGHEQYF.

This CDR3 reads CASSSQTASGNTIYF. DNA of the CDR3: TGCGCCAGCAGCTCACAGACAGCCTCTGGAAACACCATATATTTT. V gene TRBV5-1 combines with J gene TRBJ1-3; possible D gene TRBD1, 5 bases. This CDR3 is 15 amino acids long. Trimming left V 3 bases short and J 0 bases short, with 10 bases between. The germline V gene encodes CDR1 SGHRS and CDR2 YFSETQ.